This T cell receptor (beta chain) was sequenced during a study of human T cells and chemical hapten exposure. This clonotype has ten or more counts. The antigen is undetermined. The sample's time point: pre-sensitization, week 0. Regarding treatment: therapeutic diphenylcyclopropenone sensitization with weekly scalp DPC. TCRdb itself ran the RACE reads through MiXCR, one entry per CDR3 protein. The sample records 250,000 or so distinct CDR3 sequences, around 7% being singletons. General study findings and limits: Alopecia affecting every donor means their immune response may not match healthy people's.

CDR1 is SNHLY and CDR2 is FYNNEI in the germline V gene. V lost 7 bases to trimming and J lost 5 bases; unmatched junction nucleotides: 9. The CDR3 loop spans 15 amino acids. The sequence came from a man between 18 and 29 years old with alopecia areata. Some clones in this sample may be carry-over from other donors' samples. The input for sequencing was whole blood, taken in connection with sensitization to the hapten diphenylcyclopropenone (DPC). The chain is built from TRBV2 and TRBJ2-3, with 10 bases identical to TRBD2. The CDR3 sequence: CASTKAGGHGDTQYF. CDR3 coding DNA: TGTGCCAGCACCAAAGCGGGGGGGCATGGAGATACGCAGTATTTT.